These T cell receptor beta chains were read from a single sample in a study of CD8+ T cells in alopecia areata. Sequencing was performed with immunoSEQ multiplex PCR; in TCRdb, only in-frame clones are kept and a portion is missing. The sample holds roughly 130,000 clones, around three fifths seen once. The specimen was CD4+ T cells sorted from blood, collected at week 0. Receptors were obtained from a human donor with alopecia areata. Both conserved end residues are part of each CDR3. The order of the fields is clone size, D gene, CDR3 length, V gene, J gene, CDR3 DNA, CDR3 protein. The D gene is left open where the match is weak. Size is omitted from some rows. Given values are once, few, many or a class for expanded clones.

clone_size: NA; d_call: NA; cdr3_length: 11; v_call: TRBV2; j_call: TRBJ2-7; cdr3_nt: TGTGCCAGCGGCACTTCCTACGAGCAGTACTTC; cdr3_aa: CASGTSYEQYF
clone_size: NA; d_call: NA; cdr3_length: 13; v_call: TRBV18; j_call: TRBJ1-2; cdr3_nt: TGTGCCAGCTCACCACCGAACAGAGACGGCTACACCTTC; cdr3_aa: CASSPPNRDGYTF
clone_size: NA; d_call: NA; cdr3_length: 13; v_call: TRBV11-3; j_call: TRBJ2-2; cdr3_nt: TGTGCCAGCGGTGTGGGCCGCACCGGGGAGCTGTTTTTT; cdr3_aa: CASGVGRTGELFF
clone_size: NA; d_call: TRBD1; cdr3_length: 14; v_call: TRBV7-6; j_call: TRBJ1-1; cdr3_nt: TGTGCCAGCAGCTTAGCACAGGGGCACACTGAAGCTTTCTTT; cdr3_aa: CASSLAQGHTEAFF
clone_size: NA; d_call: NA; cdr3_length: 14; v_call: TRBV19; j_call: TRBJ2-6; cdr3_nt: TGTGCCAGTAGGATGCTGGACAGCGCCAACGTCCTGACTTTC; cdr3_aa: CASRMLDSANVLTF
clone_size: few; d_call: TRBD2; cdr3_length: 17; v_call: TRBV7-2; j_call: TRBJ2-1; cdr3_nt: TGTGCCAGCAGCCGAGTGACTAGCGGGAGCTCCTACAATGAGCAGTTCTTC; cdr3_aa: CASSRVTSGSSYNEQFF
clone_size: NA; d_call: NA; cdr3_length: 13; v_call: TRBV7-3; j_call: TRBJ2-5; cdr3_nt: TGTGCCAGCAGCTTAAGACAGGACGAGACCCAGTACTTC; cdr3_aa: CASSLRQDETQYF
clone_size: NA; d_call: NA; cdr3_length: 13; v_call: TRBV27; j_call: TRBJ2-7; cdr3_nt: TGTGCCAGCAGTTTATCGGGGGGCTACGAGCAGTACTTC; cdr3_aa: CASSLSGGYEQYF
clone_size: few; d_call: NA; cdr3_length: 12; v_call: TRBV7-2; j_call: TRBJ2-7; cdr3_nt: TGTGCCAGCAGCCTAGGGGTTATCGAGCAGTACTTC; cdr3_aa: CASSLGVIEQYF
clone_size: NA; d_call: TRBD1; cdr3_length: 14; v_call: TRBV7-2; j_call: TRBJ2-7; cdr3_nt: TGTGCCAGCAGCTCACAGGGGTTACCCTACGAGCAGTACTTC; cdr3_aa: CASSSQGLPYEQYF
clone_size: NA; d_call: TRBD2; cdr3_length: 17; v_call: TRBV7-2; j_call: TRBJ2-7; cdr3_nt: TGTGCCAGCAGCTTAAGATCCCCGACTAGCGGGTGGTCCGAGCAGTACTTC; cdr3_aa: CASSLRSPTSGWSEQYF
clone_size: few; d_call: NA; cdr3_length: 16; v_call: TRBV19; j_call: TRBJ2-1; cdr3_nt: TGTGCCAGTAGTACCAATCTCGGGAATGTCATCGGTGAGCAGTTCTTC; cdr3_aa: CASSTNLGNVIGEQFF
clone_size: once; d_call: NA; cdr3_length: 14; v_call: TRBV28; j_call: TRBJ2-5; cdr3_nt: TGTGCCAGCAGTTTACCAGGGAACATAGAGACCCAGTACTTC; cdr3_aa: CASSLPGNIETQYF
clone_size: many; d_call: NA; cdr3_length: 13; v_call: TRBV9; j_call: TRBJ2-5; cdr3_nt: TGTGCCAGCAGCGTTACAGGGAGCGAGACCCAGTACTTC; cdr3_aa: CASSVTGSETQYF
clone_size: NA; d_call: TRBD2; cdr3_length: 13; v_call: TRBV13; j_call: TRBJ2-1; cdr3_nt: TGTGCCAGCAGGCTAGCGGGCTATAATGAGCAGTTCTTC; cdr3_aa: CASRLAGYNEQFF
clone_size: few; d_call: NA; cdr3_length: 16; v_call: TRBV5-1; j_call: TRBJ1-1; cdr3_nt: TGCGCCAGCAGCCCCCTATCCCTGGGGGGGAACACTGAAGCTTTCTTT; cdr3_aa: CASSPLSLGGNTEAFF
clone_size: few; d_call: NA; cdr3_length: 13; v_call: TRBV7-9; j_call: TRBJ1-1; cdr3_nt: TGTGCCAGCAGCGCCGACATGAACACTGAAGCTTTCTTT; cdr3_aa: CASSADMNTEAFF
clone_size: NA; d_call: NA; cdr3_length: 16; v_call: TRBV4-3; j_call: TRBJ2-3; cdr3_nt: TGCGCCAGCAGCCAAGAGTGGGGGGGCGGGTTAGATACGCAGTATTTT; cdr3_aa: CASSQEWGGGLDTQYF
clone_size: NA; d_call: NA; cdr3_length: 16; v_call: TRBV2; j_call: TRBJ2-6; cdr3_nt: TGTGCCAGCAGTGTTGAACGGGTCTCTGGGGCCAACGTCCTGACTTTC; cdr3_aa: CASSVERVSGANVLTF
clone_size: few; d_call: TRBD1; cdr3_length: 15; v_call: TRBV5-4; j_call: TRBJ1-1; cdr3_nt: TGTGCCAGCAGCTTGGCGGACAGGGAGAACACTGAAGCTTTCTTT; cdr3_aa: CASSLADRENTEAFF
clone_size: few; d_call: NA; cdr3_length: 11; v_call: TRBV29-1; j_call: TRBJ1-2; cdr3_nt: TGCAGCGTCATACAGAACTATGGCTACACCTTC; cdr3_aa: CSVIQNYGYTF
clone_size: NA; d_call: TRBD2; cdr3_length: 13; v_call: TRBV7-2; j_call: TRBJ2-7; cdr3_nt: TGTGCCAGCAGCTTATTGACTAGCCTCGAGCAGTACTTC; cdr3_aa: CASSLLTSLEQYF
clone_size: few; d_call: NA; cdr3_length: 15; v_call: TRBV5-5; j_call: TRBJ2-7; cdr3_nt: TGTGCCAGCAGCTCGTTAGGGCCGGCTGTCTACGAGCAGTACTTC; cdr3_aa: CASSSLGPAVYEQYF
clone_size: NA; d_call: NA; cdr3_length: 12; v_call: TRBV7-2; j_call: TRBJ2-1; cdr3_nt: TGTGCCAGCAGCTTAGACCCGGGCGAGCAGTTCTTC; cdr3_aa: CASSLDPGEQFF
clone_size: NA; d_call: NA; cdr3_length: 16; v_call: TRBV18; j_call: TRBJ1-3; cdr3_nt: TGTGCCAGCTCACCACAAGGCGGCGGCTCTGGAAACACCATATATTTT; cdr3_aa: CASSPQGGGSGNTIYF
clone_size: NA; d_call: TRBD2; cdr3_length: 19; v_call: TRBV4-3; j_call: TRBJ2-1; cdr3_nt: TGCGCCAGCAGCCAAGATCGAAGGAGTAGCGGGACTTATTACAATGAGCAGTTCTTC; cdr3_aa: CASSQDRRSSGTYYNEQFF